Listed below are T cell receptor beta chains from one sample, sequenced in a study of blood T cell repertoires in COVID-19. TCRdb's copy holds only in-frame clones and misses some; the assay was immunoSEQ multiplex PCR. This sample carries approximately 450,000 clones, around 88% of them seen once, and the ten largest clones take roughly 4.3%. Sequenced sample: peripheral blood. These receptors were taken from a woman aged 30 to 39 with acute or convalescent COVID-19. The CDR3 runs from the conserved cysteine through the conserved F or W. A D gene is named only where the DNA matches it firmly. For some rows the clone size is stated as once, few or many, or as a class when expanded; others skip it.

TRBV4-1	-	TRBJ1-1	-	TGCGCCAGCAGCCCCTACTTTAGGGAGAAACTGAACACTGAAGCTTTCTTT	CASSPYFREKLNTEAFF
TRBV4-1	-	TRBJ2-5	-	TGCGCCAGCAGCCAAAAACCGGGACTCCCGGTCGAGACCCAGTACTTC	CASSQKPGLPVETQYF
TRBV18	-	TRBJ1-3	TRBD1	TGTGCCAGCTCAAAGGGACAGGCTAACTCTGGAAACACCATATATTTT	CASSKGQANSGNTIYF
TRBV5-6	-	TRBJ2-5	TRBD2	TGTGCCAGCAGCCCATGGACTAGCGGGGTTGGAGAGACCCAGTACTTC	CASSPWTSGVGETQYF
TRBV5-6	-	TRBJ2-3	-	TGTGCCAGCAGCCGACTTTGGGGCTCTGCGGGGGCATACACAGATACGCAGTATTTT	CASSRLWGSAGAYTDTQYF
TRBV7-2	-	TRBJ2-7	-	TGTGCCAGCAGCTTAGCACTCTACGAGCAGTACTTC	CASSLALYEQYF
TRBV6-5	-	TRBJ1-1	-	TGTGCCAGCACCCCAGGACAACTTTCCACTGAAGCTTTCTTT	CASTPGQLSTEAFF
TRBV5-6	few	TRBJ2-2	-	TGTGCCAGCAGCTTGGTTGGCTCAAACCCGGGGACCGGGGAGCTGTTTTTT	CASSLVGSNPGTGELFF
TRBV11-2	-	TRBJ2-5	TRBD2	TGTGCCAGCAGCCAACAAACTAGCGGGGGGCTGGAGACCCAGTACTTC	CASSQQTSGGLETQYF
TRBV30	-	TRBJ2-6	-	TGTGCCTGGAGCAGCGCCGGGGCCAACGTCCTGACTTTC	CAWSSAGANVLTF
TRBV7-7	-	TRBJ2-1	-	TGTGCCAGCAGCTCTTCGGTAGGGGCATACAATGAGCAGTTCTTC	CASSSSVGAYNEQFF